The 26 T cell receptor beta chains presented below share a single source sample, sequenced in a study of human T cells and chemical hapten exposure. Indicated time point: patch test 3, about 24 weeks after DPC sensitization. Indicated treatment: therapeutic diphenylcyclopropenone sensitization with weekly scalp DPC. TCRdb redid the calling of the RACE reads with MiXCR, one entry per CDR3 protein. The data show more than 150,000 distinct CDR3 sequences, approximately 24% seen once. The sample here was whole blood, taken in connection with sensitization to the hapten diphenylcyclopropenone (DPC). These receptor sequences come from a woman aged 40 to 55 with alopecia areata. Some clones in this sample may be carry-over from other donors' samples.

The chain joins TRBV7-8 to TRBJ2-5; TRBD2 matches 9 bases. The V segment lost 1 base and the J segment 2 bases; nucleotides outside the gene matches: 5. Germline lookup yields CDR1 SGHVS and CDR2 FQNEAQ. The CDR3 is 16 amino acids. CDR3 coding DNA: TGTGCCAGCAGCTTAGTAGGACTAGCGCAACAAGAGACCCAGTACTTC. It encodes CASSLVGLAQQETQYF.

This chain joins TRBV29-1 and TRBJ1-5; D perhaps matches TRBD1 (6 bases). Deletions cut 6 bases from V and 3 bases from J, with 12 bases between. The CDR3 is 13 residues long. CDR1 is SQVTM and CDR2 is ANQGSEA in the germline V gene. For the CDR3, the DNA is TGCAGCGTAGTGGACAGTTCCAATCAGCCCCAGCATTTT. This gives the protein CSVVDSSNQPQHF.

The CDR3 DNA follows: TGTGCCAGCAGTCTAGGGACAGGTGTAGGCTACGAGCAGTACTTC. Protein sequence: CASSLGTGVGYEQYF. This sequence joins TRBV28 and TRBJ2-7; TRBD1 matches 8 bases. Germline V CDR1 and CDR2: MDHEN, SYDVKM. The J segment lost 3 bases and the V segment lost 5 bases, leaving 9 bases of the junction unmatched. This CDR3 region has 15 residues. The variable domain in full, with the rest retrieved from reference TRBV28 and TRBJ2-7, is DVKVTQSSRYLVKRTGEKVFLECVQDMDHENMFWYRQDPGLGLRLIYFSYDVKMKEKGDIPEGYSVSREKKERFSLILESASTNQTSMYLCASSLGTGVGYEQYFGPGTRLTVT.

The chain joins TRBV5-1 to TRBJ2-7; TRBD2 matches at 9 bases. The V segment lost 4 bases and the J segment 2 bases; nucleotides outside the gene matches: 7. The CDR3 length is 15 residues. Looked up from germline, CDR1 is SGHRS and CDR2 is YFSETQ. The CDR3 nucleotides are TGCGCCAGCAGCCCACTAGCGGGCGCAACCTACGAGCAGTACTTC. This sequence encodes CASSPLAGATYEQYF.

J is TRBJ2-5 and V is TRBV9; D may match TRBD1 or TRBD2 (5 bases each). Trimming removed 0 bases at V and 5 bases at J, with 17 bases between. CDR3 length equals 16 residues. Germline loops: CDR1 SGDLS, CDR2 YYNGEE. CDR3 bases: TGTGCCAGCAGCGTAGACCCCGGGCCCGAGGGGGAGACCCAGTACTTC. Translated, it gives CASSVDPGPEGETQYF.

In its sample, this clonotype was seen a few times. This chain uses TRBV4-3 with TRBJ2-3; tentatively, D is TRBD1 or TRBD2 (5 bases each). The V gene's germline CDR1 is LGHNA and CDR2 YSLEER. V dropped 0 bases and J dropped 6 bases, with 16 bases sitting between them. The CDR3 consists of 16 residues. The CDR3 here is CASSQDVAQEGDTQYF. The CDR3 DNA reads TGCGCCAGCAGCCAAGATGTAGCTCAAGAGGGGGATACGCAGTATTTT.

This chain uses TRBV5-1 with TRBJ2-3; TRBD2 agrees at 7 bases. Germline-derived CDR1 and CDR2 are SGHRS and YFSETQ. Unmatched junction bases numbered 9, after V lost 4 bases and J lost 1 base. The CDR3 sequence is 16 residues long. The CDR3 sequence is CASSPGGSPRTDTQYF. CDR3 nucleotide sequence: TGCGCCAGCAGCCCCGGGGGGTCTCCACGCACAGATACGCAGTATTTT.

A few counts support this clonotype. This chain joins TRBV4-1 and TRBJ1-6, with D tentatively TRBD1 (6 bases). Trimming took 4 bases from V and 7 from J, leaving 14 bases between them. The germline gives CDR1 MGHRA, CDR2 YSYEKL. The CDR3 is made up of 15 amino acids. The CDR3 coding sequence is TGCGCCAGCAGCCCTCAGACGGGACAAAATTCACCCCTCCACTTT. This codes for CASSPQTGQNSPLHF.

This clonotype occurred many times. This chain connects TRBV28 to TRBJ2-6; TRBD2 is a possible D gene (5 bases). V was cut by 6 bases and J by 2 bases, with 14 bases left in between. The CDR3 runs to 16 residues. In germline, CDR1 is MDHEN, CDR2 SYDVKM. This CDR3 is CASRPTKAAGANVLTF. The CDR3, as DNA: TGTGCCAGCAGACCCACCAAAGCGGCTGGGGCCAACGTCCTGACTTTC.

The chain links TRBV9 to TRBJ2-1, with 12 bases aligning to TRBD2. CDR3 size: 16 residues. In germline, CDR1 is SGDLS, CDR2 YYNGEE. V was clipped by 1 base and J by 10 bases; unmatched bases: 9. CDR3 in DNA: TGTGCCAGCAGCGTAAAAAGGACTAGCGGGATTGGCGAGCAGTTCTTC. Protein: CASSVKRTSGIGEQFF.

The gene calls are TRBV7-9 and TRBJ2-5; D ambiguous. The germline CDR1 and CDR2 sequences are SEHNR and FQNEAQ (reference sequence). Trimming took 1 base from V and 4 from J, leaving 10 bases between them. The CDR3 covers 14 residues. CDR3 in amino acids: CASSLGSGSETQYF. In nucleotides, the CDR3 is TGTGCCAGCAGCTTAGGTTCCGGATCAGAGACCCAGTACTTC. The full variable domain, in which reference TRBV7-9 and TRBJ2-5 provide the parts outside the CDR3, is DTGVSQNPRHKITKRGQNVTFRCDPISEHNRLYWYRQTLGQGPEFLTYFQNEAQLEKSRLLSDRFSAERPKGSFSTLEIQRTEQGDSAMYLCASSLGSGSETQYFGPGTRLLVL.

This clonotype was observed a few times. This chain uses TRBV21-1 with TRBJ2-4; TRBD2, the table's D call, lacks a check against the DNA. TRBV21-1 is deemed a pseudogene. The CDR3 spans 21 residues. This CDR3 is CASSTPLRAGGINWSKNIQYF. In DNA, the CDR3 is TGTGCCAGCAGCACACCTCTAAGAGCGGGAGGGATTAATTGGTCCAAAAACATTCAGTACTTC.

The chain combines TRBV7-2 with TRBJ2-7; D gene ambiguous. The ends were cut back, 8 bases at V and 4 bases at J, with 9 bases in the middle. The CDR3 extends over 11 amino acids. Looked up from germline, CDR1 is SGHTA and CDR2 is FQGNSA. This CDR3 reads CASRSGYEQYF. In DNA form, the CDR3 reads TGTGCCAGCCGTAGTGGGTACGAGCAGTACTTC.

This clonotype was seen a few times. The chain uses TRBV27 and TRBJ2-1, with 12 bases that match TRBD2. Looked up from germline, CDR1 is MNHEY and CDR2 is SMNVEV (reference sequence). The CDR3 totals 20 residues. V lost 0 bases, J lost 2 bases, and 11 bases stayed unmatched. The CDR3 DNA is TGTGCCAGCAGTTTATCATCTTCAGGACTAGCGGGAACAGCCTACAATGAGCAGTTCTTC. This encodes CASSLSSSGLAGTAYNEQFF.

The V and J genes are TRBV4-3 and TRBJ1-3; 8 positions agree with TRBD1. The V and J ends lost 0 bases and 0 bases, in that order; junction bases with no gene match: 7. Germline V gives CDR1 LGHNA, CDR2 YSLEER. CDR3 size: 18 residues. CDR3 sequence (DNA): TGCGCCAGCAGCCAAGAGGCCTTGGGACAGGCCTCTGGAAACACCATATATTTT. Translating gives CASSQEALGQASGNTIYF.

This clonotype was observed a handful of times. V gene TRBV6-2 or TRBV6-3 combines with J gene TRBJ2-7; 8 bases agree with TRBD1. V lost 7 bases to trimming and J lost 2 bases; unmatched junction nucleotides: 10. CDR3 length equals 15 residues. Germline CDR1 and CDR2: MNHEY and SVGEGT. The CDR3 DNA sequence: TGTGCCAGCAATCTCAGGGGGCTCGGACCCTACGAGCAGTACTTC. Translating it yields CASNLRGLGPYEQYF.

This clonotype was counted only a few times. The V and J genes are TRBV28 and TRBJ1-1, with D perhaps matching TRBD1 (5 bases). Per germline, CDR1 MDHEN and CDR2 SYDVKM. V was cut by 6 bases and J by 9 bases, with 20 bases left in between. This CDR3 has 14 residues. CDR3 coding DNA: TGTGCCAGCAGCTCCCCGGGGCGGAAAACTCAAGCTTTCTTT. This translates into CASSSPGRKTQAFF. Complete variable domain (other parts from reference TRBV28 and TRBJ1-1): DVKVTQSSRYLVKRTGEKVFLECVQDMDHENMFWYRQDPGLGLRLIYFSYDVKMKEKGDIPEGYSVSREKKERFSLILESASTNQTSMYLCASSSPGRKTQAFFGQGTRLTVV.

This clonotype appeared a few times. V is TRBV10-3 and J is TRBJ2-1; no reliable D call. Germline CDR1 is ENHRY and CDR2 is SYGVKD. V lost 10 bases, J lost 8 bases, and 24 bases lay in between. This CDR3 has 15 amino acids. CDR3 coding DNA: TGTGCCACCTCCCACTTAGCCCCTCCCGAGGATGAGCAGTTCTTC. Translated: CATSHLAPPEDEQFF.

The chain combines TRBV7-9 with TRBJ2-4, with D unresolved. The CDR3 has 12 residues. Germline V gives CDR1 SEHNR, CDR2 FQNEAQ (reference sequence). V was clipped by 5 bases and J by 6 bases, with 8 bases between them. The CDR3 nucleotides are TGTGCCAGCAGCCAATATGGAAACATTCAGTACTTC. This sequence encodes CASSQYGNIQYF. Filled out from reference TRBV7-9 and TRBJ2-4, the complete variable domain reads DTGVSQNPRHKITKRGQNVTFRCDPISEHNRLYWYRQTLGQGPEFLTYFQNEAQLEKSRLLSDRFSAERPKGSFSTLEIQRTEQGDSAMYLCASSQYGNIQYFGAGTRLSVL.

This chain connects TRBV20-1 to TRBJ2-7; TRBD1 aligns across 8 bases. V lost 6 bases and J lost 4; bases outside the gene matches: 2. Germline-derived CDR1 and CDR2 are DFQATT and SNEGSKA (reference sequence). The CDR3 is made up of 11 amino acids. Here the CDR3 reads CSAYRGYEQYF. In DNA form, the CDR3 reads TGCAGTGCATACAGGGGGTACGAGCAGTACTTC.

The chain employs TRBV20-1 and TRBJ1-2, with TRBD1 as a possible D gene (6 bases). CDR3 length: 14 amino acids. The ends were cut back, 3 bases at V and 5 bases at J, with 16 bases in the middle. Germline CDR1 is DFQATT and CDR2 is SNEGSKA (reference sequence). CDR3 residues: CSASSPGEPYGYTF. The CDR3 bases are TGCAGTGCTAGCAGTCCAGGGGAACCTTATGGCTACACCTTC.

This chain links TRBV25-1 with TRBJ1-3; 8 bases are shared with TRBD1. Germline V gene lookup returns CDR1 MGHDK and CDR2 SYGVNS. The CDR3 covers 19 residues. V shed 3 bases and J 0 bases; nucleotides not matched to a gene: 13. The CDR3 is CASSEGWRTGKSSGNTIYF. CDR3 nucleotides: TGTGCCAGCAGTGAGGGATGGCGGACAGGGAAGAGCTCTGGAAACACCATATATTTT.

This clonotype was counted a few times. J is TRBJ1-2 and V is TRBV29-1; weak D call: TRBD1 (6 bases). Germline V gene sequence: CDR1 SQVTM, CDR2 ANQGSEA. This CDR3 comprises 14 residues. V lost 4 bases, J lost 0 bases, and 12 bases lay in between. In DNA form, the CDR3 reads TGCAGCGTTGGCCGGGACACTGCTAACTATGGCTACACCTTC. Its translation: CSVGRDTANYGYTF.

This clonotype showed up many times. This chain joins TRBV20-1 and TRBJ2-5, with 14 bases fitting TRBD2. This CDR3 has 17 residues. CDR1 and CDR2 (germline): DFQATT, SNEGSKA (reference sequence). J was trimmed by 4 bases and V by 6 bases; bases with no gene match: 13. The CDR3 nucleotides are TGCAGTGCCTATTCCGGGACTAGCGGGAGTGTCGGAGAGACCCAGTACTTC. It is translated as CSAYSGTSGSVGETQYF.

J is TRBJ2-7 and V is TRBV3-1, with no clear D. The CDR3 consists of 12 residues. In germline, CDR1 is LGHDT, CDR2 YNNKEL (reference sequence). Trimming pared 1 base from V and 4 bases from J, leaving 5 bases between. CDR3 in DNA: TGTGCCAGCAGCCAAGCGAATTACGAGCAGTACTTC. Protein: CASSQANYEQYF.

The chain has TRBV29-1 and TRBJ2-7, with 9 bases fitting TRBD2. Germline V gene data show CDR1 as SQVTM and CDR2 as ANQGSEA. The CDR3 spans 14 residues. The V segment lost 4 bases and the J segment 2 bases; nucleotides outside the gene matches: 6. The CDR3 here is CSVARLAGTYEQYF. The CDR3 DNA reads as TGCAGCGTTGCCCGGCTAGCGGGAACCTACGAGCAGTACTTC.